The rows below give T cell receptor beta chains drawn from one sample of a study of glioma-infiltrating T cells after dendritic cell vaccination. Here immunoSEQ multiplex PCR was the method, and the copy in TCRdb shows in-frame clones only, minus some. This table holds roughly 85,000 clones, 85% found once. The sequenced sample was blood, obtained after dendritic cell vaccination. All receptors come from a human donor with glioblastoma. Both conserved end residues are trimmed from each CDR3. Some rows have no size entry. The others give once, few or many, or a class for an expanded clone.

>TRBV28|TRBJ2-5|-
ASSTPGTGKETQY
>TRBV29-1|TRBJ2-7|-
SVPSQNTYEQY
>TRBV2|TRBJ2-7|-
ASSENPGNDEQY
>TRBV15|TRBJ1-1|-
AVAATQKSTEAF
>TRBV28|TRBJ2-1|-
ASSFTSGSNEQF
>TRBV9|TRBJ1-2|-
ASSPRPGTGRTHYGYT
>TRBV9|TRBJ1-2|-
ASSVVTDANYGYT
>TRBV27|TRBJ2-7|-
ASSLGTSGEYYEQY
>TRBV6-1|TRBJ2-5|-
ASLWTSGVAETQY
>TRBV6-5|TRBJ2-1|once
ASSPGGARNEQF
>TRBV28|TRBJ2-3|-
ASSFQYTDTQY
>TRBV18|TRBJ1-2|once
ASSPTAGNNYGYT
>TRBV4-3|-|-
ASSHHWTGENEQY
>TRBV9|TRBJ2-1|-
ASSVGPGRGLNEQF
>TRBV5-6|TRBJ2-3|-
ASILAGGWDTQY
>TRBV29-1|TRBJ2-7|-
SVVAQGVGYEQY
>TRBV4-3|TRBJ2-7|once
ASSLGLGRYEQY
>TRBV9|TRBJ2-1|-
ASSVGVTSGKGEQF
>TRBV28|TRBJ2-7|few
ASSLTHGTRVSGEQY
>TRBV19|TRBJ1-5|-
ASIQGAYSNQPQH
>TRBV4-2|TRBJ2-7|-
ASSPEGWRTDPRSYEQY
>TRBV7-2|TRBJ2-7|few
ASSYSGRGGREEQY
>TRBV19|TRBJ2-7|-
ASNTPGQGYEQY
>TRBV19|TRBJ2-7|-
ASSPPTSGSRYEQY
>TRBV7-6|TRBJ1-5|-
ASSSYSNQPQH
>TRBV7-9|TRBJ2-7|-
ASSLALAGLSWEQY
>TRBV4-1|TRBJ1-2|-
ASSQDPAGGYGYT
>TRBV29-1|TRBJ2-3|-
SATTSGVTDTQY
>TRBV5-1|TRBJ2-7|few
ASSPGTDEQY
>TRBV27|TRBJ2-3|-
ASSLQGNWGTDTQY
>TRBV7-2|TRBJ2-7|few
ASSLVQGPSREQY
>TRBV19|TRBJ1-2|once
ASSSWGQNYGYT
>TRBV7-6|TRBJ2-2|-
ASSPVIAGAANTGELF
>TRBV7-9|TRBJ1-2|-
ASSLESRVGYT
>TRBV25-1|TRBJ1-5|-
ASSGTGGNQPQH
>TRBV6-5|TRBJ2-1|-
ASSLTSGGFNEQF
>TRBV30|TRBJ2-3|-
AWSVLSDTQY
>TRBV6-5|TRBJ1-1|-
ASSYLTGTLNTEAF
>TRBV5-1|TRBJ2-2|-
ASSSSGAGELF
>TRBV21-1|TRBJ1-6|-
ASSKATHNNSPLH
>TRBV15|TRBJ1-3|-
ATSRDRGWAGNTIY
>TRBV7-9|TRBJ2-5|-
ASSSQGEETQY
>TRBV6-5|TRBJ2-5|-
ASSPTSGVKGTQY
>TRBV4-1|TRBJ2-2|-
ASSHPGTSNTGELF